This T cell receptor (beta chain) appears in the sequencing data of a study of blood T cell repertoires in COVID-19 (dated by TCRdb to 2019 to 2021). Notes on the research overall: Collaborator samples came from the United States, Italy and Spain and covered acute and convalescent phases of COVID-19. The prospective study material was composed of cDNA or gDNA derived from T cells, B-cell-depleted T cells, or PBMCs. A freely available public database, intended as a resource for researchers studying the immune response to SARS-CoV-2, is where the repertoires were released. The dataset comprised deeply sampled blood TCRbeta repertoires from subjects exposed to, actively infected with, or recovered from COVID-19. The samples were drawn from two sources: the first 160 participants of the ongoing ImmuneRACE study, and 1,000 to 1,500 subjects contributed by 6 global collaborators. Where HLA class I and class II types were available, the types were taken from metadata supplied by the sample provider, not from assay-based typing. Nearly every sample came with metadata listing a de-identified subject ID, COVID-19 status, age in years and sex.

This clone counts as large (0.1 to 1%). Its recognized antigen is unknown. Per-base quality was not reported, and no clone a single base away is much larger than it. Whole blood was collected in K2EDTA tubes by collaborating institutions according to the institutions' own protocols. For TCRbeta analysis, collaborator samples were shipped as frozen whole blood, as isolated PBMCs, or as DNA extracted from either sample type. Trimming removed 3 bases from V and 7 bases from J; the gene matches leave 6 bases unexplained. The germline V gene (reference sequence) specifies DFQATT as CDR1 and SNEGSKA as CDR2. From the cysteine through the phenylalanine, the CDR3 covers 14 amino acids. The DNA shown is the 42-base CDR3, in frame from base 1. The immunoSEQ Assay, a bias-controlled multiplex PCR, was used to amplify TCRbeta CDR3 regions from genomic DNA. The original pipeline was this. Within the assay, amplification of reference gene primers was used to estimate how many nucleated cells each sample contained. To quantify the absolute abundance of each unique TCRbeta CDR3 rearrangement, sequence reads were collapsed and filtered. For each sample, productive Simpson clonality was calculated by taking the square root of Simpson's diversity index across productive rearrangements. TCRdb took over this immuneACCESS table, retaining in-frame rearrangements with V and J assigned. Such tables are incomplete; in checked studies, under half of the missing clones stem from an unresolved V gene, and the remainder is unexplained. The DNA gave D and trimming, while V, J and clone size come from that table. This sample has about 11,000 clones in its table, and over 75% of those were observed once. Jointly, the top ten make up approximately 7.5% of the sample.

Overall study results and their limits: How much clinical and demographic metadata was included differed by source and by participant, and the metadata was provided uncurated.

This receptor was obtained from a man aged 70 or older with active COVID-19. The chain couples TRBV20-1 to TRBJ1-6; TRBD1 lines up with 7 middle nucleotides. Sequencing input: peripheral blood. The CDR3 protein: CSASGDSRNSPLHF. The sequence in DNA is TGCAGTGCTAGTGGGGACAGCCGAAATTCACCCCTCCACTTT.